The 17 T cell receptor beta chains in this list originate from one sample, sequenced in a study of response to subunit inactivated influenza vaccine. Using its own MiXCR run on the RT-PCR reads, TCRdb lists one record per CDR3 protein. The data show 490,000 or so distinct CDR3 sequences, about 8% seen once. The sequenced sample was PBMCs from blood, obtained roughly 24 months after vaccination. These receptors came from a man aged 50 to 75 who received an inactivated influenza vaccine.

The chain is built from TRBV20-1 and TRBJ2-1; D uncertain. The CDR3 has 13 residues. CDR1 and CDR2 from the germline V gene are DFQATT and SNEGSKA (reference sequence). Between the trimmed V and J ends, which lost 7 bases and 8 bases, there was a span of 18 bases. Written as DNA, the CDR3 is TGCAGTGTTATTTCTAGGGTTCTCGATGAGCAGTTCTTC. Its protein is CSVISRVLDEQFF.

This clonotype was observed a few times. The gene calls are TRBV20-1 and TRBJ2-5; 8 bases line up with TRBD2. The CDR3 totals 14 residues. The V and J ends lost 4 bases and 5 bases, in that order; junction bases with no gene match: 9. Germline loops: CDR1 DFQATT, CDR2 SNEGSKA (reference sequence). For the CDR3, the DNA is TGCAGTGCTAACACCGGGACTAGTAGGGAGACCCAGTACTTC. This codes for CSANTGTSRETQYF.

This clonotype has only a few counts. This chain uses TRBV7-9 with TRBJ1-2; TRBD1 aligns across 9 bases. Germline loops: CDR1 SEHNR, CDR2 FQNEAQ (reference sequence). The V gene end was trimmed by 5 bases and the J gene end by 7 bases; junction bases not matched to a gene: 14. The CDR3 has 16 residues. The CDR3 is CASSPPGDRAIGGYTF. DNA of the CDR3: TGTGCCAGCAGCCCCCCGGGGGACAGGGCAATTGGTGGCTACACCTTC. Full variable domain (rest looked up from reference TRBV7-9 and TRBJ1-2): DTGVSQNPRHKITKRGQNVTFRCDPISEHNRLYWYRQTLGQGPEFLTYFQNEAQLEKSRLLSDRFSAERPKGSFSTLEIQRTEQGDSAMYLCASSPPGDRAIGGYTFGSGTRLTVV.

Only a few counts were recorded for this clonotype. The DNA for the CDR3 is TGTGCCAGCAGTTTATTTTCGGGGCGGAACATTCAGTACTTC. It translates to CASSLFSGRNIQYF. The chain links TRBV28 to TRBJ2-4; D is tentatively TRBD1 or TRBD2 (5 bases each). Trimming shortened V by 1 base and J by 7 bases, and 11 bases separated the two germline ends. The germline V gene has CDR1 MDHEN and CDR2 SYDVKM. There are 14 residues in the CDR3.

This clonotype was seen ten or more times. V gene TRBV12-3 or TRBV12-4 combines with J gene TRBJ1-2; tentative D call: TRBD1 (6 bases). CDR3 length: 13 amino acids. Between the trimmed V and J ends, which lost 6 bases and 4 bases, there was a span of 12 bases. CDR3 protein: CASSHREVYGYTF. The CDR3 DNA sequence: TGTGCCAGCAGCCACAGGGAGGTCTATGGCTACACCTTC.

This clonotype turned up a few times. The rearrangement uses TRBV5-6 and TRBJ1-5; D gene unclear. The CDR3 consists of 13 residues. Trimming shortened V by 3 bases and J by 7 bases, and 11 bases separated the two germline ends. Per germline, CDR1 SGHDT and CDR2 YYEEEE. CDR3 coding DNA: TGTGCCAGCAGCTGGGGTTTGGGGCAGCCCCAGCATTTT. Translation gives CASSWGLGQPQHF.

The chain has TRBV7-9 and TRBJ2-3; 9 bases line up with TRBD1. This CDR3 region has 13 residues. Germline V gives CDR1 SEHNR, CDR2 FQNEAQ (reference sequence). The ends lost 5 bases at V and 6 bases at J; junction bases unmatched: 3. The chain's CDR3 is CASSRTGVDTQYF. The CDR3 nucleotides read TGTGCCAGCAGCCGGACAGGGGTGGATACGCAGTATTTT. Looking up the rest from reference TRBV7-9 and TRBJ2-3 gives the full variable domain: DTGVSQNPRHKITKRGQNVTFRCDPISEHNRLYWYRQTLGQGPEFLTYFQNEAQLEKSRLLSDRFSAERPKGSFSTLEIQRTEQGDSAMYLCASSRTGVDTQYFGPGTRLTVL.

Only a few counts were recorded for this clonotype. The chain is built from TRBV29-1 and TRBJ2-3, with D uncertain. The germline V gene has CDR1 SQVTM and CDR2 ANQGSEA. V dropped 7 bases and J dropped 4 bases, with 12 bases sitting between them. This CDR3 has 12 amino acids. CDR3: CSAPKEADTQYF. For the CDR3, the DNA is TGCAGCGCCCCTAAAGAGGCAGATACGCAGTATTTT.

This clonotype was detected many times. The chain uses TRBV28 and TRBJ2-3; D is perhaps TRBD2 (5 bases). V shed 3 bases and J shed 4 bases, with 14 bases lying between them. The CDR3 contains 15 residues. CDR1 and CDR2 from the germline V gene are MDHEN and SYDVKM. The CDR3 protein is CASSFSSEGADTQYF. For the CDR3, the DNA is TGTGCCAGCAGTTTTTCATCCGAGGGCGCAGATACGCAGTATTTT. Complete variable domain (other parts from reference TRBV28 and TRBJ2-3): DVKVTQSSRYLVKRTGEKVFLECVQDMDHENMFWYRQDPGLGLRLIYFSYDVKMKEKGDIPEGYSVSREKKERFSLILESASTNQTSMYLCASSFSSEGADTQYFGPGTRLTVL.

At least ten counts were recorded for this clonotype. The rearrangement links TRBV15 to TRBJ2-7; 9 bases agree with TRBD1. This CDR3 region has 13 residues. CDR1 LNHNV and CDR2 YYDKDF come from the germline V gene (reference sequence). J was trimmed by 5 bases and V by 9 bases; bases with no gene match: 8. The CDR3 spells CATSRDRVHEQYF. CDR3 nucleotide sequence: TGTGCCACGAGTCGGGACAGGGTCCACGAGCAGTACTTC.

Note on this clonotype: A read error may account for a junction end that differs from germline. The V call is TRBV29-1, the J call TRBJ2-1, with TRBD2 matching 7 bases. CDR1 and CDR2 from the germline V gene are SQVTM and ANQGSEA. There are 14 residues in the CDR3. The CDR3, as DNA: TGCAGCGTTGTCGCGCGGGAGTCGTTCAATGCGCAGTTCTTC. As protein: CSVVARESFNAQFF.

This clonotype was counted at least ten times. CDR3 nucleotides: TGTGCCAGCAGCTTAGTCCCCGGGGCTAGCTCCTACAATGAGCAGTTCTTC. As protein: CASSLVPGASSYNEQFF. The chain links TRBV7-8 to TRBJ2-1, with D perhaps matching TRBD1 or TRBD2 (5 bases each). Germline V CDR1 and CDR2: SGHVS, FQNEAQ. The CDR3 is made up of 17 amino acids. Trimming took 1 base from V and 0 from J, leaving 13 bases between them.

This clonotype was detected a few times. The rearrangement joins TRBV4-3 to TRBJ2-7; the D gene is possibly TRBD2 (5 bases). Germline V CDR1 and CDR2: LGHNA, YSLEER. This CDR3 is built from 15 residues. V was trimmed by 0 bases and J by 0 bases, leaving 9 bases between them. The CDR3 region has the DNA TGCGCCAGCAGCCAAGATCGAGGGTTCTCCTACGAGCAGTACTTC. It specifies CASSQDRGFSYEQYF.

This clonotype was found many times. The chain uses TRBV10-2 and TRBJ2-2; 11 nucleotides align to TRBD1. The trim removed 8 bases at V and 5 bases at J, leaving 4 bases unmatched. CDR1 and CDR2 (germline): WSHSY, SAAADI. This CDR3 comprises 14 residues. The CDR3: CASGGQGATGELFF. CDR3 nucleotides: TGCGCCAGCGGTGGACAGGGGGCAACCGGGGAGCTGTTTTTT.

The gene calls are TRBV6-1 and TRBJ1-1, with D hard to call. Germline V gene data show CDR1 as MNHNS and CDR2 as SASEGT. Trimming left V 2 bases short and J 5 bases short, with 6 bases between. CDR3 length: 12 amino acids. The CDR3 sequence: CASSELMTEAFF. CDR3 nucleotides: TGTGCCAGCAGTGAACTTATGACTGAAGCTTTCTTT.

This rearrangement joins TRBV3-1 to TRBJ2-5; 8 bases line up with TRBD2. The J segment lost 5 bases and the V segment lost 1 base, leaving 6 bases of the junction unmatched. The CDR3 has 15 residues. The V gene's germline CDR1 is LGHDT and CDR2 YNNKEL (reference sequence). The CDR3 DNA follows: TGTGCCAGCAGCCAAGGCGGGACTAGATGGGAGACCCAGTACTTC. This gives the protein CASSQGGTRWETQYF.

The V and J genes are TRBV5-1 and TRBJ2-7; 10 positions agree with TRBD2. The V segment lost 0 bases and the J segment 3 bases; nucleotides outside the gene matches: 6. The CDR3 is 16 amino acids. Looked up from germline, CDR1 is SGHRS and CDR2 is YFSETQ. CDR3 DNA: TGCGCCAGCAGCTTGGGCACCGGGACTAGCGTCTACGAGCAGTACTTC. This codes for CASSLGTGTSVYEQYF.